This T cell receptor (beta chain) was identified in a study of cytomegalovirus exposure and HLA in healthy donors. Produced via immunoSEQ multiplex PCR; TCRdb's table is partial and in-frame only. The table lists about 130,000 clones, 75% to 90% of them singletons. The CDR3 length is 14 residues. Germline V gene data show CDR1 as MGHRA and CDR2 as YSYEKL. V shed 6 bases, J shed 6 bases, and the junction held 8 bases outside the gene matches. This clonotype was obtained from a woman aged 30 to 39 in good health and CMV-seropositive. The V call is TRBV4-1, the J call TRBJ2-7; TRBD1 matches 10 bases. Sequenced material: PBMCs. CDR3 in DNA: TGCGCCAGCAGGATCGGACAGGGGGAAGGCGAGCAGTACTTC. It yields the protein CASRIGQGEGEQYF.